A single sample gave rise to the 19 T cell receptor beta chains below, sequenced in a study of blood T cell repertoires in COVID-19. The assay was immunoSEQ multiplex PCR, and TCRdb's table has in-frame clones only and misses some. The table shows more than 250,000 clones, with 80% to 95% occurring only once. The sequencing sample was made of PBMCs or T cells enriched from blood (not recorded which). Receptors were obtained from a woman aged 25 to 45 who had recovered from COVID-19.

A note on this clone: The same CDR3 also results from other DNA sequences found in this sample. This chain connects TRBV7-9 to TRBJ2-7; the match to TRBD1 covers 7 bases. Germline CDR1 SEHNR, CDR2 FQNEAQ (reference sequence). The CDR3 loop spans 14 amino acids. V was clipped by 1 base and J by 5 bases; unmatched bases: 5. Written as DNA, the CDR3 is TGTGCCAGCAGCTTAGGACAGGGAGCCGACGAGCAGTACTTC. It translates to CASSLGQGADEQYF.

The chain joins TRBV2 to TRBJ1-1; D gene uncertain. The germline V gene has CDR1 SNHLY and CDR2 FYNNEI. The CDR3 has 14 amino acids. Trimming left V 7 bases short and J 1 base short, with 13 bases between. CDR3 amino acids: CASTALGRNTEAFF. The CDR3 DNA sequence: TGTGCCAGCACTGCACTTGGGAGGAACACTGAAGCTTTCTTT.

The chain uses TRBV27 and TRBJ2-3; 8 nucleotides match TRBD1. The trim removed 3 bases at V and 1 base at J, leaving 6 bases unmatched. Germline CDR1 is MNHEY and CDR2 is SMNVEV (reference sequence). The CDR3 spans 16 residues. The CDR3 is CASSFPDREGTDTQYF. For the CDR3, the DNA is TGTGCCAGCAGTTTCCCGGACAGGGAGGGCACAGATACGCAGTATTTT.

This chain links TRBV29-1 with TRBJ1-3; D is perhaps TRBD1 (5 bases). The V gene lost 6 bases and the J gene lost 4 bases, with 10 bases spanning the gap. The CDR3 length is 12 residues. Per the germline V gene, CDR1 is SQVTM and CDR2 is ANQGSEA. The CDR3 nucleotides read TGCAGCGTCGGAGGGGACGGAAACACCATATATTTT. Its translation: CSVGGDGNTIYF.

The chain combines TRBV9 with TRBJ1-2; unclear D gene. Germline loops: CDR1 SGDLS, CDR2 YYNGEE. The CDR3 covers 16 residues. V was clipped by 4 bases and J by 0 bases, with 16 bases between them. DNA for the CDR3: TGTGCCAGCAGCCCCCGGTCGCGGGCCCCTAACTATGGCTACACCTTC. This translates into CASSPRSRAPNYGYTF. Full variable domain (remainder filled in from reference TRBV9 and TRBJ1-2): DSGVTQTPKHLITATGQRVTLRCSPRSGDLSVYWYQQSLDQGLQFLIQYYNGEERAKGNILERFSAQQFPDLHSELNLSSLELGDSALYFCASSPRSRAPNYGYTFGSGTRLTVV.

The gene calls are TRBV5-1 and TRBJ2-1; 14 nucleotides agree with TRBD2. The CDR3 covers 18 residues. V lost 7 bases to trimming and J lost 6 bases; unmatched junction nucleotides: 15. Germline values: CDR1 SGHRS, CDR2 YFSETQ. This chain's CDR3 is CASYAGLAGASLGNEQFF. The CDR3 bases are TGCGCCAGCTATGCGGGACTAGCGGGGGCGTCCCTCGGCAATGAGCAGTTCTTC.

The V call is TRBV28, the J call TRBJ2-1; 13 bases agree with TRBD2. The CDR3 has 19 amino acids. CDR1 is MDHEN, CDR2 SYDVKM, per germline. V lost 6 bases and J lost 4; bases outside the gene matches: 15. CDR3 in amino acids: CASRPRPGLAGYGYNEQFF. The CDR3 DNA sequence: TGTGCCAGCAGGCCTCGACCGGGACTAGCGGGATACGGGTACAATGAGCAGTTCTTC.

For the CDR3, the DNA is TGTGCCAGCAGCAAACAGAACACTGAAGCTTTCTTT. Its translation: CASSKQNTEAFF. The chain links TRBV11-3 to TRBJ1-1; D gene ambiguous. V gave up 5 bases and J gave up 1 base, with 5 bases separating them. In germline, CDR1 is SGHNT, CDR2 YENEEA. CDR3 length: 12 amino acids.

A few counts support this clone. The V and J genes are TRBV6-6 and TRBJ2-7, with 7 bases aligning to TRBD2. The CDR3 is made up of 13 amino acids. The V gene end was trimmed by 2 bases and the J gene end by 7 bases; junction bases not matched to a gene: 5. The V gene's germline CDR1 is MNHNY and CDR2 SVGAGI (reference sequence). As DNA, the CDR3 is TGTGCCAGCAGTTACCCGTGGGAGGGGGAGCAGTACTTC. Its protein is CASSYPWEGEQYF.

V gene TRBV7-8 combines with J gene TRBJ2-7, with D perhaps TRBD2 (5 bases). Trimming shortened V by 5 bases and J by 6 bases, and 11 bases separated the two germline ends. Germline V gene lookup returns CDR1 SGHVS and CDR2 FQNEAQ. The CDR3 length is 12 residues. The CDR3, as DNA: TGTGCCAGCAGCCCTGCGGGCAGCGAGCAGTACTTC. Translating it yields CASSPAGSEQYF.

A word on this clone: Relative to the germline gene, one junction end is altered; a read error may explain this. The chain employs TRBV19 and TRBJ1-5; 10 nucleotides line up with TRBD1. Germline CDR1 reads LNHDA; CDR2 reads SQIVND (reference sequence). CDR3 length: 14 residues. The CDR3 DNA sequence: TGTGCCAGTAGGATAGACAGGGGGCATCAGCCCCAGCATTTT. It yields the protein CASRIDRGHQPQHF.

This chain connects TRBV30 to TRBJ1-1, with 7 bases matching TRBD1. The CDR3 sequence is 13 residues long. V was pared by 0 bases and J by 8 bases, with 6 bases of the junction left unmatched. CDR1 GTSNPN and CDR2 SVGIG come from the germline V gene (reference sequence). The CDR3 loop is CAWSVPMTGEAFF. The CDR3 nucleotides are TGTGCCTGGAGTGTTCCTATGACAGGGGAAGCTTTCTTT.

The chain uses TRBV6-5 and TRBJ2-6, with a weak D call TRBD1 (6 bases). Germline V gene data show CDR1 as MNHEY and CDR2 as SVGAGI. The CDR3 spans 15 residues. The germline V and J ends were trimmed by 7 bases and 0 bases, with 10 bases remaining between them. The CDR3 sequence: CASKDSYSGANVLTF. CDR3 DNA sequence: TGTGCCAGCAAGGACAGTTACTCTGGGGCCAACGTCCTGACTTTC.

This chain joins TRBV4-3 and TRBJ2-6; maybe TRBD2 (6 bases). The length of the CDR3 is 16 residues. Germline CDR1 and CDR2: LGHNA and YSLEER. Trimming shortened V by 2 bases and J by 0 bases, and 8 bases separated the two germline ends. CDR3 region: CASSQTSSSGANVLTF. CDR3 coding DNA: TGCGCCAGCAGCCAAACTAGCAGCTCTGGGGCCAACGTCCTGACTTTC.

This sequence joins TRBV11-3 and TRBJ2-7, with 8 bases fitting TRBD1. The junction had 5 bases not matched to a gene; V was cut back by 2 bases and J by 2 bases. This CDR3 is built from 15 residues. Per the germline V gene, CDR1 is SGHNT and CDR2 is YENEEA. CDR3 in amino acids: CASSLTGTGPYEQYF. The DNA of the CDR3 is TGTGCCAGCAGCTTAACCGGGACAGGACCCTACGAGCAGTACTTC.

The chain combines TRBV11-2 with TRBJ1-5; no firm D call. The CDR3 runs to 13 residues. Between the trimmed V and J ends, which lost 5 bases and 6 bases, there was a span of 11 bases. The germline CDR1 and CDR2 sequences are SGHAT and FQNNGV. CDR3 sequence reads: CASSPGGSQPQHF. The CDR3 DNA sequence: TGTGCCAGCAGCCCGGGTGGTTCTCAGCCCCAGCATTTT.

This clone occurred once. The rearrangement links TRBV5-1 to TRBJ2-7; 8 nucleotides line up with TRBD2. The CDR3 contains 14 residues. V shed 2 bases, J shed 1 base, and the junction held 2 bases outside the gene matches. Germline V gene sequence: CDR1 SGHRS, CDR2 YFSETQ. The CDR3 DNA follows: TGCGCCAGCAGCTTAGAGCGGGGGTCCTACGAGCAGTACTTC. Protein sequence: CASSLERGSYEQYF.

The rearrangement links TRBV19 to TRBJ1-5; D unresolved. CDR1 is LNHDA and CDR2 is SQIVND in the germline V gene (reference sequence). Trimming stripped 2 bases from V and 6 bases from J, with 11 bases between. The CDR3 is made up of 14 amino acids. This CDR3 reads CASSIRDIGQPQHF. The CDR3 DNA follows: TGTGCCAGTAGTATACGAGATATCGGTCAGCCCCAGCATTTT. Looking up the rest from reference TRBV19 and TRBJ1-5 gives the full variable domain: DGGITQSPKYLFRKEGQNVTLSCEQNLNHDAMYWYRQDPGQGLRLIYYSQIVNDFQKGDIAEGYSVSREKKESFPLTVTSAQKNPTAFYLCASSIRDIGQPQHFGDGTRLSIL.

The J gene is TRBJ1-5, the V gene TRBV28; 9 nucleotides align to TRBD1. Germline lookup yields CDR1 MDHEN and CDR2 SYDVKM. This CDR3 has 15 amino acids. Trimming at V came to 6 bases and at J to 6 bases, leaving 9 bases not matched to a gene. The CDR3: CASSSAGTGTQPQHF. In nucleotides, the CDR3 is TGTGCCAGCAGCTCCGCCGGGACAGGGACTCAGCCCCAGCATTTT.